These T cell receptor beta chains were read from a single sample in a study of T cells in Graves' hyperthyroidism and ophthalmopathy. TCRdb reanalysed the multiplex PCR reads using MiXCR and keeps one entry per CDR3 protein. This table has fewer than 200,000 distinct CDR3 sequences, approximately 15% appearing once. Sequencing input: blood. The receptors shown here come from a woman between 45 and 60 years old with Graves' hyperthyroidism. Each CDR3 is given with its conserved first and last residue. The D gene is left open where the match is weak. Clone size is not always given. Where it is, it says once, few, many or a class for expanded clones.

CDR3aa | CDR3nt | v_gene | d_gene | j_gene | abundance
CASSESTGGYNEQFF | TGTGCCAGCAGTGAATCAACAGGGGGCTACAATGAGCAGTTCTTC | TRBV25-1 | TRBD1 | TRBJ2-1 | many
CATEQPPYNEQFF | TGTGCCACCGAACAGCCCCCGTACAATGAGCAGTTCTTC | TRBV15 | - | TRBJ2-1 | many
CASSIRVRDQAQHF | TGTGCCAGTAGTATAAGGGTCCGGGACCAGGCCCAGCATTTT | TRBV19 | - | TRBJ1-5 | -
CASSLTPRGPTAKLFF | TGTGCCAGCAGCTTAACCCCGAGGGGACCAACTGCGAAACTGTTTTTT | TRBV7-3 | - | TRBJ1-4 | -
CASSLGTGGPYGYTF | TGTGCCAGCAGCTTAGGGACAGGGGGTCCCTATGGCTACACCTTC | TRBV7-8 | TRBD1 | TRBJ1-2 | -
CASSFDREYEQYF | TGTGCCAGCAGTTTTGATAGGGAGTACGAGCAGTACTTC | TRBV28 | - | TRBJ2-7 | many
CASSLEGGAGELFF | TGTGCCAGCAGCTTAGAAGGGGGAGCCGGGGAGCTGTTTTTT | TRBV11-3 | - | TRBJ2-2 | many
CATNDGGKGYTF | TGTGCCACCAACGACGGCGGAAAGGGCTACACCTTC | TRBV24-1 | - | TRBJ1-2 | many
CASRAQANSYNSPLHF | TGTGCCAGCAGAGCGCAGGCCAACTCCTATAATTCACCCCTCCACTTT | TRBV19 | - | TRBJ1-6 | -
CASSKGQGYQPQHF | TGTGCCAGCAGTAAGGGACAGGGCTATCAGCCCCAGCATTTT | TRBV6-2/TRBV6-3 | TRBD1 | TRBJ1-5 | many
CASSRLAGGSHTDTQYF | TGTGCCAGCAGCCGACTAGCGGGGGGGTCCCACACAGATACGCAGTATTTT | TRBV7-2 | TRBD2 | TRBJ2-3 | -
CASSSTGEGNQPQHF | TGTGCCAGCAGTTCTACAGGGGAAGGCAATCAGCCCCAGCATTTT | TRBV6-5 | TRBD1 | TRBJ1-5 | -
CASSHKAGTNYGYTF | TGTGCCAGCAGTCATAAAGCAGGAACTAACTATGGCTACACCTTC | TRBV2 | - | TRBJ1-2 | -
CASSLGGGPRNTQYF | TGTGCCAGCAGCTTAGGCGGGGGGCCTCGTAATACGCAGTATTTT | TRBV5-5 | TRBD2 | TRBJ2-3 | many
CASSQSGMPGDEQYF | TGTGCCAGCAGCCAAAGCGGGATGCCGGGGGACGAGCAGTACTTC | TRBV14 | TRBD2 | TRBJ2-7 | many
CASSEQGLRAFF | TGCGCCAGCAGTGAACAGGGTCTAAGAGCTTTCTTT | TRBV5-1 | - | TRBJ1-1 | few
CASSYSGTGYEKLFF | TGTGCCAGCAGTTACTCCGGGACAGGGTACGAAAAACTGTTTTTT | TRBV6-5 | TRBD1 | TRBJ1-4 | many
CATRQAPGQGFLYTDTQYF | TGTGCCACCAGGCAAGCACCGGGACAGGGATTCCTCTACACAGATACGCAGTATTTT | TRBV24-1 | TRBD1 | TRBJ2-3 | -
CASSATDRTNYGYTF | TGTGCCAGTAGTGCCACCGACAGAACTAACTATGGCTACACCTTC | TRBV19 | - | TRBJ1-2 | many
CASSSDRGLSGYTF | TGTGCCAGCAGTTCAGACAGGGGCCTTTCTGGCTACACCTTC | TRBV28 | TRBD1 | TRBJ1-2 | many
CASSQEGTEAFF | TGTGCCAGCAGCCAAGAAGGCACTGAAGCTTTCTTT | TRBV3-1 | - | TRBJ1-1 | many
CASSVSLFTSRPQETQYF | TGTGCCAGCAGTGTTTCCCTTTTCACCTCACGGCCCCAAGAGACCCAGTACTTC | TRBV6-1 | - | TRBJ2-5 | many
CASSLLRGPTNTGELFF | TGTGCCAGCAGCTTACTACGGGGGCCCACGAACACCGGGGAGCTGTTTTTT | TRBV5-6 | - | TRBJ2-2 | few
CASRDRAAGSTIYF | TGTGCCAGCCGGGACAGGGCTGCCGGAAGCACCATATATTTT | TRBV6-1 | TRBD1 | TRBJ1-3 | many
CAITPGQGIGYGYTF | TGTGCCATCACTCCCGGACAGGGGATTGGCTATGGCTACACCTTC | TRBV10-3 | TRBD1 | TRBJ1-2 | many
CASSNSYSNQPQHF | TGTGCCAGCAGCAACTCGTATAGCAATCAGCCCCAGCATTTT | TRBV7-9 | - | TRBJ1-5 | many
CASSQGTGRYTGELFF | TGCGCCAGCAGCCAAGGCACAGGGAGGTACACCGGGGAGCTGTTTTTT | TRBV4-3 | - | TRBJ2-2 | few
CASSLGTRVSYEQYF | TGTGCCAGCAGTTTAGGGACCCGGGTCTCCTACGAGCAGTACTTT | TRBV28 | - | TRBJ2-7 | many
CASGSKAGGPTDTQYF | TGTGCCAGCGGCTCCAAAGCGGGGGGACCCACAGATACGCAGTATTTT | TRBV12-3/TRBV12-4 | TRBD2 | TRBJ2-3 | -
CASSRTGSEGEQYF | TGTGCCAGCAGCCGTACAGGGTCTGAAGGCGAGCAGTACTTC | TRBV7-6 | - | TRBJ2-7 | many
CASSLLTGGAFNTQYF | TGTGCCAGCAGTTTACTCACAGGGGGCGCGTTCAATACGCAGTATTTT | TRBV6-9 | TRBD1 | TRBJ2-3 | -
CASSPRQGAVEQYF | TGTGCCAGCAGCCCACGACAGGGGGCGGTCGAGCAGTACTTC | TRBV7-2 | TRBD1 | TRBJ2-7 | few
CASSRNSYGYTF | TGTGCCAGCAGCCGCAACAGCTATGGCTACACCTTC | TRBV14 | - | TRBJ1-2 | -
CASSPGSNYGYTF | TGTGCCAGTAGTCCCGGAAGTAACTATGGCTACACCTTC | TRBV19 | - | TRBJ1-2 | few
CSATHRGGETQYF | TGCAGTGCGACCCACAGGGGCGGGGAGACCCAGTACTTC | TRBV20-1 | TRBD1 | TRBJ2-5 | few
CSARQGANNEQFF | TGCAGCGCCAGGCAGGGGGCCAACAATGAGCAGTTCTTC | TRBV29-1 | TRBD1 | TRBJ2-1 | few
CATGGGEEKNSNQPQRF | TGTGCCACCGGGGGGGGGGAGGAGAAGAATAGCAATCAGCCCCAGCGTTTT | TRBV5-8 | - | TRBJ1-5 | -
CASGVGGANVLTF | TGTGCCAGCGGGGTAGGGGGGGCCAACGTCCTGACTTTC | TRBV11-2 | - | TRBJ2-6 | -
CASSYRNRGNQPQHF | TGTGCCAGCAGTTACCGGAACAGAGGAAATCAGCCCCAGCATTTT | TRBV6-2/TRBV6-3 | - | TRBJ1-5 | many
CASSSRGSGANVLTF | TGTGCCAGCAGTTCCAGGGGCTCCGGGGCCAACGTCCTGACTTTC | TRBV12-3/TRBV12-4 | - | TRBJ2-6 | -
CASSRTGTASTDTQYF | TGTGCCAGCAGCAGGACCGGGACAGCTAGCACAGATACGCAGTATTTT | TRBV7-8 | TRBD1 | TRBJ2-3 | -
CSAKGGSGNSPLHF | TGCAGTGCTAAGGGGGGCAGTGGGAATTCACCCCTCCACTTT | TRBV20-1 | - | TRBJ1-6 | many
CASSPQGAWQPQHF | TGCGCCAGCAGTCCACAGGGGGCATGGCAGCCCCAGCATTTT | TRBV10-2 | TRBD1 | TRBJ1-5 | many
CASTAFFTDTQYF | TGTGCCAGCACAGCTTTTTTCACAGATACGCAGTATTTT | TRBV6-1 | - | TRBJ2-3 | many
CATGAGTGLTYEQYF | TGTGCCACCGGGGCCGGGACAGGGTTAACATACGAGCAGTACTTC | TRBV7-9 | TRBD1 | TRBJ2-7 | -
CSATGGKWITEAFF | TGCAGTGCTACAGGGGGCAAATGGATCACTGAAGCTTTCTTT | TRBV20-1 | TRBD1 | TRBJ1-1 | many
CASRPPAGEGWYGYTF | TGTGCCAGCAGGCCACCGGCAGGGGAGGGGTGGTATGGCTACACCTTC | TRBV12-3/TRBV12-4 | - | TRBJ1-2 | many
CASRGGTGGQPQHF | TGTGCCAGTAGAGGAGGGACAGGGGGTCAGCCCCAGCATTTT | TRBV19 | TRBD1 | TRBJ1-5 | many
CASSLGDAYEQYF | TGTGCCAGCAGCTTAGGCGACGCCTACGAGCAGTACTTC | TRBV7-2 | - | TRBJ2-7 | many
CASSPGTGVFSYEQYF | TGTGCCAGTAGTCCCGGGACAGGAGTTTTCTCCTACGAGCAGTACTTC | TRBV19 | TRBD1 | TRBJ2-7 | many
CATSDSNRGYGYTF | TGTGCCACCAGTGATAGCAACAGGGGATATGGCTACACCTTC | TRBV24-1 | TRBD1 | TRBJ1-2 | many
CASSQLAAGGSEQFF | TGTGCCAGCAGCCAACTAGCGGCCGGGGGGAGTGAGCAGTTCTTC | TRBV11-3 | TRBD2 | TRBJ2-1 | -
CASSKDRGRRNEQYF | TGTGCCAGCAGTAAGGACAGGGGCCGCCGCAACGAGCAGTACTTC | TRBV6-1 | TRBD1 | TRBJ2-7 | many
CASSEAHGGIYGYTF | TGTGCCAGCAGTGAAGCGCATGGGGGGATCTATGGCTACACCTTC | TRBV6-1 | - | TRBJ1-2 | -
CASSWTPSTYYGYTF | TGTGCCAGCAGTTGGACTCCCAGCACCTACTATGGCTACACCTTC | TRBV27 | - | TRBJ1-2 | many
CASSAQGENQPQHF | TGTGCCAGCAGCGCACAGGGGGAGAATCAGCCCCAGCATTTT | TRBV4-2 | TRBD1 | TRBJ1-5 | many
CASSYSFGESTYEQYF | TGTGCCAGCAGTTACTCCTTCGGAGAATCTACCTACGAGCAGTACTTC | TRBV6-6 | - | TRBJ2-7 | many
CASSAGLAGVTDTQYF | TGTGCCAGCAGTGCCGGACTAGCGGGGGTCACAGATACGCAGTATTTT | TRBV2 | TRBD2 | TRBJ2-3 | many
CSVGVTGRETQYF | TGCAGCGTTGGGGTGACAGGGAGAGAGACCCAGTACTTC | TRBV29-1 | TRBD1 | TRBJ2-5 | many
CASSSTFIGQGRTDTQYF | TGTGCCAGCAGCTCGACCTTTATCGGACAGGGGCGCACAGATACGCAGTATTTT | TRBV7-9 | TRBD1 | TRBJ2-3 | many